This T cell receptor beta chain was captured in a study of shared clonotypes between healthy human individuals. Germline-derived CDR1 and CDR2 are SGHTA and FQGTGA. With 4 bases clipped from V and 0 bases from J, the junction kept 3 bases outside the gene matches. The CDR3 is made up of 16 amino acids. Unsorted PBMC replicate PCRs drew on roughly 300 ng DNA, representing 30,000 to 35,000 T cell genomes. Study processing details: Filtering differed because ImmunoSEQ produced junction-only sequences that carried no quality scores. Produced via immunoSEQ multiplex PCR; TCRdb's table is partial and in-frame only. V and J calls and clone size are copied from that table; D and trimming were computed from the DNA. The sample lists hundreds of thousands of clones, about 76% occurring once. Within Nashville, Tennessee resided all donors, each a Caucasian adult.

V usage is TRBV7-3 and J usage is TRBJ2-6, with 7 bases identical to TRBD1. This sequence was found in a woman aged 40 to 55 in good health. Some clones in this sample may be carry-over from other donors' samples. The sequenced sample consisted of PBMCs. This CDR3 is CASSYNRGSGANVLTF. The CDR3 DNA follows: TGTGCCAGCAGCTATAACAGGGGCTCTGGGGCCAACGTCCTGACTTTC.